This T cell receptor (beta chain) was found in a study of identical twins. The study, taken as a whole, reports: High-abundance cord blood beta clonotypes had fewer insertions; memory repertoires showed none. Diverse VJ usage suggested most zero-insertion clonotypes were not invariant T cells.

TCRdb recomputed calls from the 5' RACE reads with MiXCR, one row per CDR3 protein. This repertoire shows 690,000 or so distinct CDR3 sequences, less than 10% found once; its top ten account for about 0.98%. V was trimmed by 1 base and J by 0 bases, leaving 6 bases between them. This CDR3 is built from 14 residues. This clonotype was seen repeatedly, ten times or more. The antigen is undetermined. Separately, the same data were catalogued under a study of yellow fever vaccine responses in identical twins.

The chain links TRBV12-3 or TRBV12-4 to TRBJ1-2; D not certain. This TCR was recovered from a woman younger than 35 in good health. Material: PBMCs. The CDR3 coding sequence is TGTGCCAGCAGTTTAGGACGGTCTAACTATGGCTACACCTTC. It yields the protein CASSLGRSNYGYTF.